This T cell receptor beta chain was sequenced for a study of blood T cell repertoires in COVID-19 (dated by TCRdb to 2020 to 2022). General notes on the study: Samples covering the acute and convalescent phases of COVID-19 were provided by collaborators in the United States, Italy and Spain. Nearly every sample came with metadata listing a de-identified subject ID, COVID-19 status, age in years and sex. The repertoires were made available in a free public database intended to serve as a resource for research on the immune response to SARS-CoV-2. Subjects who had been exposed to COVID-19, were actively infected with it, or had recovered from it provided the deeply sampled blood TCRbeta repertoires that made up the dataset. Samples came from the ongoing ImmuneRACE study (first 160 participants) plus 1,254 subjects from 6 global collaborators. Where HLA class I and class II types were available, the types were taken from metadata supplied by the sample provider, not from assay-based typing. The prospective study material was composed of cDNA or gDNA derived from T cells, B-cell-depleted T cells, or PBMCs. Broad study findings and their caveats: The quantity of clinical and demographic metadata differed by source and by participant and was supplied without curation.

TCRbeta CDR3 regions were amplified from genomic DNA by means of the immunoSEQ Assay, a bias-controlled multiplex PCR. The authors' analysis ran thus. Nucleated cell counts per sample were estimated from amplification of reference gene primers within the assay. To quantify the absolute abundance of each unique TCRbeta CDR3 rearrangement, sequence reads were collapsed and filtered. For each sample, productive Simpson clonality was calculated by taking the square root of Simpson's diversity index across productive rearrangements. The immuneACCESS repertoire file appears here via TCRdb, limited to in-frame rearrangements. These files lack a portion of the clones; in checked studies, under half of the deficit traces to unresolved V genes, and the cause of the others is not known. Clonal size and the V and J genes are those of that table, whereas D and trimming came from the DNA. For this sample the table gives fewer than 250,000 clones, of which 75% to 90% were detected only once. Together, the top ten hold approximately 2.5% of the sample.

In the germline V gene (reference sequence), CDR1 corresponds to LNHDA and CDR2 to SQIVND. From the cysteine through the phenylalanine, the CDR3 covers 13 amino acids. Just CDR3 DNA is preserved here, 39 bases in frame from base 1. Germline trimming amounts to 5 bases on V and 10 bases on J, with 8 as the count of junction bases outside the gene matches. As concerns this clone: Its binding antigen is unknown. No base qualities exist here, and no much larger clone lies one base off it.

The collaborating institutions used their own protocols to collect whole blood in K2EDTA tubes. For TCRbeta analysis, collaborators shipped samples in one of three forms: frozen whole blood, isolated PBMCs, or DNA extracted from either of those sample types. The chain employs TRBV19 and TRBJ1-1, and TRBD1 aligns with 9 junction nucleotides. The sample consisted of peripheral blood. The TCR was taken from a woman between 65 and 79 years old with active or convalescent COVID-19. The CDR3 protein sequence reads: CASSPDRGIAAFF. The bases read TGTGCCAGTAGTCCGGACAGGGGAATCGCAGCTTTCTTT.